This T cell receptor (beta chain) was found in a study of cytomegalovirus exposure and HLA in healthy donors listed by TCRdb under 2017. Background for the entire study: An earlier analysis of roughly 570 of the donors reported approximately 300 Gb of sequence data and 95 million to 130 million unique TCR beta sequences obtained from some 170 million T cells. Alongside the repertoire data, information on donor age, sex, ethnicity and CMV serostatus was compiled. An earlier analysis of roughly 600 of the donors used high-throughput TCR beta sequencing to judge whether each TCR beta V gene segment behaved as functional or pseudogenic. All discovery cohort repertoires had been generated using a single sequencing platform. Among 398 genotyped donors of the cohort, an average of around 240,000 unique TCR beta nucleotide sequences were sequenced per donor, about a sixth of them non-productive. In the later analysis, no new phenotypic data were used to find candidate immune exposures; instead, reliance was placed on TCR beta sequences and their occurrence across donors. The study profiled the T cell repertoires of about 640 subjects by immunosequencing and related them to cytomegalovirus serostatus. Typing coverage differed by locus: A, B, C, DRB1 and DQB1 were typed in roughly 620-630 donors, DQA1 in about 500, DPA1 in 600 to 610, and DPB1 in roughly 470. Besides the first cohort of around 700 subjects, a separate validation cohort made up of 90 to 150 different subjects was used. To predict cytomegalovirus infection status, the study brought together high-throughput TCR immunosequencing, statistical association of individual TCRs with disease status, and machine learning. A later analysis re-examined previously published TCR beta repertoires from 610 or so donors and added high-resolution HLA genotyping to investigate patterns of TCR occurrence. A later genetic analysis used genome-wide SNP genotypes for about 60% of the 666 donors, treating that subset as a discovery cohort. Four or five DR-DQ haplotypes were treated as single units for association and clustering because of strong linkage in the cohort. Of the approximately 400 genotyped donors, about 84% fell in the genetic ancestry cluster associated with self-reported Caucasian donors. The study aimed to test whether signatures of past pathogen exposure could be identified by cataloging public T cell receptors. About 280 gigabases of sequencing data and around 85 million unique TCR sequences made up an early release that covered roughly 670 HLA-typed donors. HLA typing covered class I and class II loci at four-digit resolution. Points the paper makes about the study in general: According to the authors, the approach could potentially be generalized to other disease states and immunological phenotypes. While some public TCRs were present in many individuals, most TCR sequences turned up only very rarely across donors. In a later analysis, around 17,000 TCR beta sequences were associated with specific HLA alleles at a false discovery rate of 0.05. Some IMGT-functional V segments, including TRBV6-2 and TRBV6-3, could not be told apart with the 87-base-pair reads, so those segments were excluded. A few of the identified cytomegalovirus-associated TCR beta chains were confirmed in vitro to be specific for cytomegalovirus antigens. In this cohort, only TCR beta chains were sequenced, and detectable features were limited by the absence of alpha or paired-chain data. A later analysis reported that several top co-occurrence clusters appeared linked to parvovirus B19, influenza, CMV and Epstein-Barr virus. A further reported finding was that TCR beta sequences accurately predicted the HLA-A and HLA-B alleles for most subjects in the first cohort. A later genetic analysis reported fewer N-insertions in productive TCRs among donors in an Asian-associated ancestry cluster than the roughly 700-donor mean. In a later analysis, TCR association rates were found to vary across HLA loci, with the most associated TCRs seen for DRB1 alleles and the fewest for HLA-C alleles. According to a later analysis, most CMV-associated TCR beta chains appeared to be HLA-restricted, and the HLA associations seemed to be driven largely by CMV exposure. Strong co-occurrence of HLA alleles, especially DR and DQ, made assigning TCR associations to individual alleles difficult. Because counts were too low, some 16 rarely observed V segments, including chromosome 9 orphons, were excluded from the earlier analysis of around 640 of the donors. Correlated functional status among segregating V segments might be attributable to linkage disequilibrium, but an unknown experimental factor could not be ruled out. V-gene and J-gene trimming of TCR beta chains was associated with a missense DCLRE1C variant in a later genetic analysis, and the association was replicated in an independent cohort. Compared with equally common non-associated chains, HLA-associated TCR beta chains in a later analysis were more clonally expanded and had lower generation probabilities. The study listed 150 to 200 TCR beta chains as associated with cytomegalovirus. For the cohort, immune exposure information was limited to CMV serostatus. Sequencing depth was assumed to be roughly uniform across donors in the presence/absence analyses, though that assumption may not hold. Broadly in line with IMGT annotations, most TCR beta V segments showed up in productive rearrangements about 87% or about 30% of the time in an earlier analysis of several hundred of the donors. HLA typing was unavailable for some donors at each locus, so association tests used only the typed subset. A cluster of highly shared sequence variants was judged likely to be a technical artifact of the sequencing pipeline. In both the original and validation cohorts, the classifier was reported to diagnose cytomegalovirus status with high specificity and sensitivity.

Its CDR3 holds 17 amino acids, cysteine through phenylalanine. Only the CDR3 portion is preserved as DNA: 51 bases, with reading frame beginning at the first base. CDR1 and CDR2, looked up from the germline V gene (reference sequence), are SEHNR and FQNEAQ. The V end gives up 6 bases and the J end 3 bases, leaving 11 bases in the junction not matched to a gene. The receptor library was made with the immunoSEQ multiplex PCR assay. The multiplex PCR relied on a mix of 60 forward primers for TCR Vbeta segments and 13 reverse primers for TCR Jbeta segments. The CDR3 region of rearranged TCR beta genes was amplified from genomic DNA with a multiplex PCR assay. The amplified TCR beta libraries were sequenced on the Illumina HiSeq System as 87-base-pair reads. Per the original workflow: A later analysis tallied 75 million to 95 million unique TCR beta chains across the 700 or so repertoires, and around 12 million of those chains were shared by two or more donors. A nearest-neighbor algorithm error-corrected the raw reads and collapsed the reads into unique sequences, merging closely related sequences to remove PCR and sequencing errors. V, D and J gene segments were assigned by aligning CDR3 sequences to IMGT reference sequences. For a sequence to be retained, a match of at least six nucleotides to both a V gene segment and a J gene segment was required. A rearrangement was called productive if the CDR3 had no stop codons and remained in frame with V and J, and every other rearrangement was called non-productive. Following IMGT convention, CDR3 was defined as the stretch from the second conserved V-encoded cysteine to the conserved J-encoded phenylalanine. The earlier analysis of approximately 590 of the donors excluded any sequence lacking an unambiguous match to a single V gene segment. In an earlier analysis of approximately 590 of the donors, V segments were called functional above 56.7% productive rearrangements and were called segregating when the between-donor standard deviation exceeded 5%. A statistical classification framework was built to diagnose cytomegalovirus status from the catalog of TCR beta chain sequences. In a later analysis, V and J genes were assigned by comparing TCR nucleotide sequences against IMGT/GENE-DB human TR gene sequences. A later analysis assigned CDR3 sequences and most-parsimonious VDJ recombination scenarios with the TCRdist pipeline. In a later analysis, each TCR beta chain was defined by its CDR3 amino acid sequence together with its V-gene family, and reads without a unique V-gene family were excluded. A later analysis removed 592 highly shared, low-generation-probability nucleotide sequences to deal with suspected cross-contamination and a sequencing artifact. In a later analysis, a clonal expansion index was calculated for each public chain from normalized within-repertoire ranks of inferred template counts. In a later analysis, generation probabilities were computed using a VDJ recombination model fitted to out-of-frame rearrangements, and the results were checked against IGoR. In a later analysis, hypergeometric tests were used to score TCR-TCR, TCR-HLA and TCR-CMV co-occurrence, with a repertoire-size bias correction applied to TCR pairs. In a later analysis, false discovery rates were estimated by permuting HLA or CMV assignments 20 times. A later analysis grouped co-occurring TCRs with DBSCAN, adding TCRdist sequence similarity when clustering within HLA-allele-positive subsets. For co-occurrence clustering, repertoires with fewer than 30,000 or more than 120,000 public chains were excluded, along with five repertoires with anomalous nucleotide sharing. This is the immuneACCESS table as TCRdb keeps it, with only in-frame sequences that have V and J called. A part of the clones is gone; compared with another copy, unresolved V genes explain less than half, and the rest is unexplained. The V and J calls and the clone size are those of that table, but D and trimming were determined from the DNA. In this sample the table shows 87,000 or so clones, approximately 77% of which occur a single time. Around 5.3% of the sample is held by the ten biggest clonotypes.

The cohort comprised 710 or so healthy bone marrow donors. All cohort members were sampled while nominally healthy, although unrecorded immune exposures were likely present. The donor was CMV seronegative and belonged to the group of 352 seronegative cohort members. Each donor provided a peripheral blood sample, and peripheral blood mononuclear cells were used for TCR beta sequencing. Genomic DNA was extracted from the blood cell samples with the Qiagen DNeasy Blood Extraction Kit. Concerning this clone: Its specific antigen is unknown. Base-call qualities are not available, and no considerably larger clone is one nucleotide away.

This receptor was obtained from a woman aged 40 to 50 in good health and CMV-seronegative. The chain links TRBV7-9 with TRBJ1-4; 9 of the junction bases match TRBD1. Sequenced material: PBMCs. This receptor carries the CDR3 CASSRELNRGPNEKLFF. At the DNA level, the sequence is TGTGCCAGCAGTCGAGAGTTGAACAGGGGGCCTAATGAAAAACTGTTTTTT.